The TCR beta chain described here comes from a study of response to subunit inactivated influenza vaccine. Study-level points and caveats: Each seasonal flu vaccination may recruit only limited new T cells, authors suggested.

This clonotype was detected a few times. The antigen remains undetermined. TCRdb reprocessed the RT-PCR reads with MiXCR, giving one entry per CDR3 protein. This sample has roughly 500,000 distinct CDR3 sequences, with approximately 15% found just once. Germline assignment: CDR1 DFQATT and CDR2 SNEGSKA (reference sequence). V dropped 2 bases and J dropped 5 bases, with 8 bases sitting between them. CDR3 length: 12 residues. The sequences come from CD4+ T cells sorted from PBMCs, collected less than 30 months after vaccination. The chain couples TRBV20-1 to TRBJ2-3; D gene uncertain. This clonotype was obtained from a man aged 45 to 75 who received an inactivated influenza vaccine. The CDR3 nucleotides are TGCAGTGCTAGACCCCTGGGAGATACGCAGTATTTT. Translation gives CSARPLGDTQYF.